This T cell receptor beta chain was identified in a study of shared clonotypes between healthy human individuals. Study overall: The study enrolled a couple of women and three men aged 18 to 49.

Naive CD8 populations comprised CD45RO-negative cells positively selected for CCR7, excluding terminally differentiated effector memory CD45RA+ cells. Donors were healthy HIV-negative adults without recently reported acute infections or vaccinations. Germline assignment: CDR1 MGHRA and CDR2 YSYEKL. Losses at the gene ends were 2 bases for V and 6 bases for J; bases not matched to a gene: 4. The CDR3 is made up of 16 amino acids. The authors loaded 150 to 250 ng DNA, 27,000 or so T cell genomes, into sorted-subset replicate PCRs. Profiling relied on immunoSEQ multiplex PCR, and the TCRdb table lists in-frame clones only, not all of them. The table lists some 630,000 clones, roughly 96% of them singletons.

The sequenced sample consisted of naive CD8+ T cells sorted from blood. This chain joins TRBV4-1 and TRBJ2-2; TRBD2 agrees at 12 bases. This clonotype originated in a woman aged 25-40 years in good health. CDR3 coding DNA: TGCGCCAGCAGCCAACTGACTAGCGGGAGTGCCGGGGAGCTGTTTTTT. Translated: CASSQLTSGSAGELFF.